The 15 T cell receptor beta chains below all came from one sample that was sequenced in a study of blood T cell repertoires in COVID-19. Here immunoSEQ multiplex PCR was the method, and the copy in TCRdb shows in-frame clones only, minus some. The sample holds over 120,000 clones; approximately 86% are singletons and the top ten take about 1.7%. Input material: peripheral blood. The origin of the receptors is a man aged 65 to 79 with acute or convalescent COVID-19.

The V and J genes are TRBV6-5 and TRBJ1-3, with a possible D match to TRBD1 (5 bases). This CDR3 is built from 15 residues. Germline lookup yields CDR1 MNHEY and CDR2 SVGAGI. V shed 6 bases and J shed 0 bases, with 12 bases lying between them. CDR3 loop: CASSLRGSSGNTIYF. In DNA, the CDR3 is TGTGCCAGCAGCCTACGGGGGTCCTCTGGAAACACCATATATTTT.

The chain couples TRBV28 to TRBJ1-5, with D possibly being TRBD1 (5 bases). V was pared by 2 bases and J by 1 base, with 9 bases between. The CDR3 is 15 amino acids. Germline V gives CDR1 MDHEN, CDR2 SYDVKM. The CDR3 DNA follows: TGTGCCAGCAGTTTAGGGGGAGGAAGCAATCAGCCCCAGCATTTT. Translating gives CASSLGGGSNQPQHF. The variable domain in full, completed from reference TRBV28 and TRBJ1-5, reads DVKVTQSSRYLVKRTGEKVFLECVQDMDHENMFWYRQDPGLGLRLIYFSYDVKMKEKGDIPEGYSVSREKKERFSLILESASTNQTSMYLCASSLGGGSNQPQHFGDGTRLSIL.

The chain links TRBV5-1 to TRBJ1-6, with 10 bases lining up with TRBD1. From germline, CDR1 is SGHRS and CDR2 YFSETQ. The CDR3 extends over 15 amino acids. V was clipped by 3 bases and J by 8 bases; unmatched bases: 5. The CDR3 region has the DNA TGCGCCAGCAGCTCCCGGACAGGGGGAGATTCACCCCTCCACTTT. Its translation is CASSSRTGGDSPLHF.

The chain recombines TRBV19 with TRBJ2-7; 9 bases match TRBD1. V lost 5 bases to trimming and J lost 6 bases; unmatched junction nucleotides: 5. The CDR3 sequence is 13 residues long. Germline assignment: CDR1 LNHDA and CDR2 SQIVND (reference sequence). The CDR3 coding sequence is TGTGCCAGTAGTCAACAGGGGGCGAGCGAGCAGTACTTC. Amino acids: CASSQQGASEQYF. The complete variable domain, with remaining parts taken from reference TRBV19 and TRBJ2-7, reads DGGITQSPKYLFRKEGQNVTLSCEQNLNHDAMYWYRQDPGQGLRLIYYSQIVNDFQKGDIAEGYSVSREKKESFPLTVTSAQKNPTAFYLCASSQQGASEQYFGPGTRLTVT.

The chain recombines TRBV19 with TRBJ2-2; 8 bases match TRBD1. CDR3 length: 18 residues. Germline V lookup: CDR1 LNHDA, CDR2 SQIVND (reference sequence). The V gene end was trimmed by 3 bases and the J gene end by 2 bases; junction bases not matched to a gene: 11. The CDR3 protein is CASSMYYHGTGNTGELFF. The CDR3 bases are TGTGCCAGTAGTATGTACTACCACGGGACAGGTAACACCGGGGAGCTGTTTTTT. The full variable domain, in which reference TRBV19 and TRBJ2-2 provide the parts outside the CDR3, is DGGITQSPKYLFRKEGQNVTLSCEQNLNHDAMYWYRQDPGQGLRLIYYSQIVNDFQKGDIAEGYSVSREKKESFPLTVTSAQKNPTAFYLCASSMYYHGTGNTGELFFGEGSRLTVL.

The chain combines TRBV5-1 with TRBJ2-3; TRBD2 matches at 7 bases. Germline CDR1 and CDR2: SGHRS and YFSETQ. The CDR3 sequence is 16 residues long. J was trimmed by 2 bases and V by 0 bases; bases with no gene match: 6. The CDR3 nucleotides read TGCGCCAGCAGCTTGGGGGTGGGAGGGCCCACAGATACGCAGTATTTT. Its translation is CASSLGVGGPTDTQYF.

This clone was found a few times. V and J are TRBV6-6 and TRBJ1-1; unclear D gene. Germline lookup yields CDR1 MNHNY and CDR2 SVGAGI (reference sequence). The CDR3 has 17 amino acids. The V end lost 5 bases, the J end lost 5 bases, and 24 bases lay between the germline ends. The CDR3 sequence: CASSRLRVAVGGTEAFF. The CDR3 nucleotides are TGTGCCAGCAGTCGTTTACGGGTCGCCGTGGGTGGAACTGAAGCTTTCTTT.

This clone showed up just a few times. The chain carries TRBV7-9 and TRBJ2-1, with D unresolved. Germline values: CDR1 SEHNR, CDR2 FQNEAQ (reference sequence). The V and J ends lost 1 base and 7 bases respectively, with 5 bases between them. The length of the CDR3 is 12 residues. CDR3 residues: CASSLGANEQFF. CDR3 DNA: TGTGCCAGCAGCTTAGGGGCGAATGAGCAGTTCTTC.

This rearrangement joins TRBV18 to TRBJ2-1, with D maybe TRBD2 (6 bases). This CDR3 is 13 amino acids long. Germline V lookup: CDR1 KGHSH, CDR2 LQKENI. Trimming left V 2 bases short and J 8 bases short, with 10 bases between. This chain's CDR3 is CASSPRGEDEQFF. DNA of the CDR3: TGTGCCAGCTCACCAAGAGGGGAGGATGAGCAGTTCTTC.

The chain joins TRBV6-1 to TRBJ1-5, with 7 bases identical to TRBD1. V gave up 2 bases and J gave up 5 bases; unmatched junction bases: 9. The CDR3 is 16 residues long. CDR1 is MNHNS, CDR2 SASEGT, per germline. In nucleotides, the CDR3 is TGTGCCAGCAGTGAACTCCGCGACAGGGCCTATCAGCCCCAGCATTTT. As protein: CASSELRDRAYQPQHF.

The chain recombines TRBV6-5 with TRBJ2-1; D may be TRBD2 (7 bases). Germline CDR1 reads MNHEY; CDR2 reads SVGAGI. With 2 bases removed from V and 7 bases from J, the gap between germline ends came to 15 bases. The CDR3 runs to 15 residues. CDR3 sequence: CASSYGGAMSNEQFF. DNA of the CDR3: TGTGCCAGCAGTTACGGGGGGGCTATGAGTAATGAGCAGTTCTTC.

The chain has TRBV18 and TRBJ1-4; 9 bases map to TRBD1. CDR3 size: 16 residues. From germline, CDR1 is KGHSH and CDR2 LQKENI. The trim removed 6 bases at V and 4 bases at J, leaving 9 bases unmatched. The CDR3 protein is CASSRDRASNNEKLFF. In nucleotides, the CDR3 is TGTGCCAGCTCCCGGGACAGGGCCTCTAATAATGAAAAACTGTTTTTT.

The chain couples TRBV9 to TRBJ2-3; D is uncertain. V lost 0 bases and J 3 bases, leaving 8 bases between the germline ends. Germline CDR1 reads SGDLS; CDR2 reads YYNGEE. The CDR3 sequence is 14 residues long. Written as DNA, the CDR3 is TGTGCCAGCAGCGTAGTCACAGCTACAGATACGCAGTATTTT. This gives the protein CASSVVTATDTQYF.

A single count supports this clone. The V call is TRBV7-2, the J call TRBJ1-1; D ambiguous. Germline V gene data show CDR1 as SGHTA and CDR2 as FQGNSA. The CDR3 spans 15 residues. V was clipped by 4 bases and J by 1 base, with 13 bases between them. The CDR3 reads CASSSRELWNTEAFF. The CDR3 nucleotides are TGTGCCAGCAGCTCTCGGGAGTTGTGGAACACTGAAGCTTTCTTT.

This clone showed up just a few times. J is TRBJ1-6 and V is TRBV5-4; D unclear. Trimming removed 0 bases at V and 10 bases at J, with 8 bases between. Germline CDR1 reads SGHNT; CDR2 reads YYREEE (reference sequence). The CDR3 is 13 residues long. CDR3 coding DNA: TGTGCCAGCAGCTTGGTGGGAGGGTCACCCCTCCACTTT. Translation gives CASSLVGGSPLHF.